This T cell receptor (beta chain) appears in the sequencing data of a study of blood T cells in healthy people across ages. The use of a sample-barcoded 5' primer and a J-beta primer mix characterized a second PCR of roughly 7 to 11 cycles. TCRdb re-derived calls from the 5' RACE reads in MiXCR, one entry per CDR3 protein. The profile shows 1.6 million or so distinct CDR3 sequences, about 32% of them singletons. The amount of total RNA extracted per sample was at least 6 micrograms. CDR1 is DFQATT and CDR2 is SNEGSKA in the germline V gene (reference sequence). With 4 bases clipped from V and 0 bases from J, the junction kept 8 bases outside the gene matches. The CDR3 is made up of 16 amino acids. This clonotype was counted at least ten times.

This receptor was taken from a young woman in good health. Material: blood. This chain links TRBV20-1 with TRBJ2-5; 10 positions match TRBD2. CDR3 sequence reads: CSAISLAGVYQETQYF. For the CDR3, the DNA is TGCAGTGCTATAAGCCTAGCGGGGGTGTACCAAGAGACCCAGTACTTC.